A single sample is the source of the 14 T cell receptor beta chains below, sequenced in a study of blood T cell repertoires in COVID-19. Sequencing was performed with immunoSEQ multiplex PCR; in TCRdb, only in-frame clones are kept and a portion is missing. Found here are around 140,000 clones, 80% to 90% of them singletons; the top ten hold around an eighth. The sequenced material came from peripheral blood. Source of these receptors: a man between 18 and 35 years old with COVID-19, enrolled during active disease.

The V gene is TRBV28, the J gene TRBJ1-2; 7 nucleotides line up with TRBD1. V lost 6 bases, J lost 8 bases, and 6 bases stayed unmatched. CDR3 length: 12 residues. CDR1 and CDR2 from the germline V gene are MDHEN and SYDVKM. The CDR3 region is CASSRQGYGYTF. The DNA for the CDR3 is TGTGCCAGCAGCCGACAGGGTTACGGCTACACCTTC.

This clone came up once. The chain joins TRBV7-2 to TRBJ1-5; D is possibly TRBD1 (5 bases). The CDR3 totals 15 residues. V lost 1 base and J lost 0, with 7 bases in between. CDR1 is SGHTA and CDR2 is FQGNSA in the germline V gene. The CDR3: CASSLGQISNQPQHF. DNA of the CDR3: TGTGCCAGCAGCTTAGGACAGATTAGCAATCAGCCCCAGCATTTT.

Many counts were recorded for this clone. The chain employs TRBV6-5 and TRBJ1-5; D is ambiguous. CDR3 length: 14 amino acids. Germline V gene lookup returns CDR1 MNHEY and CDR2 SVGAGI. Trimming removed 6 bases from V and 6 bases from J, with 15 bases in between. DNA of the CDR3: TGTGCCAGCAGCCCATCGTATAACGGTCAGCCCCAGCATTTT. It translates to CASSPSYNGQPQHF.

This chain connects TRBV28 to TRBJ1-2; D not resolved. Trimming stripped 11 bases from V and 4 bases from J, with 20 bases between. CDR3 length equals 14 residues. Germline V gene data show CDR1 as MDHEN and CDR2 as SYDVKM. The CDR3 DNA sequence: TGTGCCGGGTCCTCCCCGGACGGGGTCTATGGCTACACCTTC. Its translation is CAGSSPDGVYGYTF.

The chain employs TRBV9 and TRBJ2-5; 7 bases match TRBD1. Losses at the gene ends were 0 bases for V and 10 bases for J; bases not matched to a gene: 12. The CDR3 runs to 15 residues. Germline CDR1 and CDR2: SGDLS and YYNGEE. In DNA form, the CDR3 reads TGTGCCAGCAGCGTAGGAGACAGGGTCGTGGGTGACCAGTACTTC. Encoded protein: CASSVGDRVVGDQYF.

The rearrangement uses TRBV5-4 and TRBJ2-1, with 11 bases identical to TRBD1. J was trimmed by 7 bases and V by 4 bases; bases with no gene match: 4. CDR1 and CDR2 from the germline V gene are SGHNT and YYREEE (reference sequence). This CDR3 contains 14 residues. The DNA of the CDR3 is TGTGCCAGCAGCCCCGGGACAGGGGGGAATGAGCAGTTCTTC. Translated: CASSPGTGGNEQFF.

This chain uses TRBV2 with TRBJ1-6, with 7 positions matching TRBD1. The CDR3 length is 16 residues. Per germline, CDR1 SNHLY and CDR2 FYNNEI. V lost 5 bases and J lost 5; bases outside the gene matches: 9. The CDR3 loop reads CASSSESGQNNSPLHF. CDR3 DNA sequence: TGTGCCAGCAGTTCCGAGTCGGGACAGAATAATTCACCCCTCCACTTT.

This chain links TRBV7-9 with TRBJ1-1; 10 positions agree with TRBD1. V dropped 5 bases and J dropped 5; count of bases not matched to a gene: 17. Germline V lookup: CDR1 SEHNR, CDR2 FQNEAQ (reference sequence). The CDR3 runs to 18 residues. For the CDR3, the DNA is TGTGCCAGCAGCCAACAATTGGGACAGGGGACGTGGAAAACTGAAGCTTTCTTT. Translation gives CASSQQLGQGTWKTEAFF.

This chain uses TRBV5-1 with TRBJ2-3, with 8 bases matching TRBD2. CDR1 SGHRS and CDR2 YFSETQ come from the germline V gene. This CDR3 has 15 residues. J lost 4 bases, V lost 0 bases, and 4 bases had no gene match. CDR3 sequence reads: CASSLGAGVSDTQYF. The CDR3 nucleotides read TGCGCCAGCAGCTTGGGAGCGGGAGTGTCAGATACGCAGTATTTT.

The chain combines TRBV7-9 with TRBJ1-1; D is possibly TRBD1 (5 bases). Germline-derived CDR1 and CDR2 are SEHNR and FQNEAQ (reference sequence). Trimming stripped 10 bases from V and 1 base from J, with 13 bases between. The CDR3 contains 13 residues. The CDR3 region has the DNA TGTGCCACCGCGGGACGGTGGAACACTGAAGCTTTCTTT. Amino acids: CATAGRWNTEAFF.

The rearrangement links TRBV27 to TRBJ2-1, with TRBD2 matching over 8 bases. Trimming at V came to 4 bases and at J to 3 bases, leaving 8 bases not matched to a gene. Germline CDR1 is MNHEY and CDR2 is SMNVEV (reference sequence). The CDR3 runs 16 residues. CDR3 residues: CASSSQGGRNYNEQFF. As DNA, the CDR3 is TGTGCCAGCAGTTCACAAGGCGGGAGGAACTACAATGAGCAGTTCTTC.

Remarks on this clone: Germline is not matched at one junction end, which may reflect a read error. The DNA of the CDR3 is TGTGCCAGCGCTAGACTCAGGGGAGACGAAAAACTGCTTTTT. This encodes CASARLRGDEKLLF. The chain joins TRBV2 to TRBJ1-4; possible D gene TRBD1, 6 bases. The CDR3 has 14 residues. The germline CDR1 and CDR2 sequences are SNHLY and FYNNEI. Drawing the rest from reference TRBV2 and TRBJ1-4, the complete variable domain is EPEVTQTPSHQVTQMGQEVILRCVPISNHLYFYWYRQILGQKVEFLVSFYNNEISEKSEIFDDQFSVERPDGSNFTLKIRSTKLEDSAMYFCASARLRGDEKLLFGSGTQLSVL.

V gene TRBV19 combines with J gene TRBJ2-3, with 8 bases lining up with TRBD1. Germline assignment: CDR1 LNHDA and CDR2 SQIVND (reference sequence). This CDR3 spans 15 amino acids. After removal of 1 base from V and 5 bases from J, the junction contained 5 bases not matched to a gene. CDR3 sequence (DNA): TGTGCCAGTAGTATAGCGGGCAGGGGGCGAGATACGCAGTATTTT. The encoded protein is CASSIAGRGRDTQYF.

This chain connects TRBV9 to TRBJ1-5, with a tentative D call TRBD1 (5 bases). The CDR3 runs to 15 residues. Trimming shortened V by 2 bases and J by 6 bases, and 15 bases separated the two germline ends. The germline CDR1 and CDR2 sequences are SGDLS and YYNGEE. The CDR3 spells CASSVGGMRSQPQHF. The CDR3 DNA sequence: TGTGCCAGCAGCGTTGGGGGGATGAGGAGTCAGCCCCAGCATTTT.